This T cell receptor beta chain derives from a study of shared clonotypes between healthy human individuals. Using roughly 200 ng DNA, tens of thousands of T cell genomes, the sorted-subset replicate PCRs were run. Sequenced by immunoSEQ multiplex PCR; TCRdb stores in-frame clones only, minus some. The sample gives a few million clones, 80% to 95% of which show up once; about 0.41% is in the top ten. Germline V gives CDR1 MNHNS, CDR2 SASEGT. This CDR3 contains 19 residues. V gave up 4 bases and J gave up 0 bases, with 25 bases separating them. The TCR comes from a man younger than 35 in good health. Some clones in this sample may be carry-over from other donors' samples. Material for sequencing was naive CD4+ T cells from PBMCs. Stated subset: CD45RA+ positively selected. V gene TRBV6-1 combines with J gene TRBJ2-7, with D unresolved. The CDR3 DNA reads TGTGCCAGCAGTGGCTCCCGGTCAACACTGCCCTGGAGCTCCTACGAGCAGTACTTC. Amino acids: CASSGSRSTLPWSSYEQYF.